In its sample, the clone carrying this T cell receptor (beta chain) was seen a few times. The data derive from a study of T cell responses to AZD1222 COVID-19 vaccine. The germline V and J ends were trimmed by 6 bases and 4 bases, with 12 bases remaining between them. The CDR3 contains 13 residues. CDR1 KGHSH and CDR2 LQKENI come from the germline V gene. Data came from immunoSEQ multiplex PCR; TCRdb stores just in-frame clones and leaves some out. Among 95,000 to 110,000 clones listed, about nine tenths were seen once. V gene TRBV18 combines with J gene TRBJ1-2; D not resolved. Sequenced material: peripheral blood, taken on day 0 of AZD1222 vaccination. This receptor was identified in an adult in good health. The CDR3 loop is CASSPETSYGYTF. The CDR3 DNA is TGTGCCAGCTCGCCCGAGACTAGCTATGGCTACACCTTC. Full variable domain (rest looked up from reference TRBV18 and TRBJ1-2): NAGVMQNPRHLVRRRGQEARLRCSPMKGHSHVYWYRQLPEEGLKFMVYLQKENIIDESGMPKERFSAEFPKEGPSILRIQQVVRGDSAAYFCASSPETSYGYTFGSGTRLTVV.